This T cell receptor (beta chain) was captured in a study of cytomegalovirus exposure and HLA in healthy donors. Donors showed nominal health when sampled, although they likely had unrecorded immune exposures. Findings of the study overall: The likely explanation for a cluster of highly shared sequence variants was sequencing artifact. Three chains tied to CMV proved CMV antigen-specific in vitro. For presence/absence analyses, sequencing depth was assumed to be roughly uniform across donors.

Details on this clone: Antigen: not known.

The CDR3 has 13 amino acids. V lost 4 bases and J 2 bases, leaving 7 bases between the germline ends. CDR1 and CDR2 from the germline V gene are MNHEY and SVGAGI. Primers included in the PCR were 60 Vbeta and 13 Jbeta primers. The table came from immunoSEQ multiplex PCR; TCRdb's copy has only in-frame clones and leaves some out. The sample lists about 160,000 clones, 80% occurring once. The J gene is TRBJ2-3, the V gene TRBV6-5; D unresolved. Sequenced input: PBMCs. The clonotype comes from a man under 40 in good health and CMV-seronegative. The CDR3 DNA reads TGTGCCAGCAGTTTTACAGACACAGATACGCAGTATTTT. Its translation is CASSFTDTDTQYF.